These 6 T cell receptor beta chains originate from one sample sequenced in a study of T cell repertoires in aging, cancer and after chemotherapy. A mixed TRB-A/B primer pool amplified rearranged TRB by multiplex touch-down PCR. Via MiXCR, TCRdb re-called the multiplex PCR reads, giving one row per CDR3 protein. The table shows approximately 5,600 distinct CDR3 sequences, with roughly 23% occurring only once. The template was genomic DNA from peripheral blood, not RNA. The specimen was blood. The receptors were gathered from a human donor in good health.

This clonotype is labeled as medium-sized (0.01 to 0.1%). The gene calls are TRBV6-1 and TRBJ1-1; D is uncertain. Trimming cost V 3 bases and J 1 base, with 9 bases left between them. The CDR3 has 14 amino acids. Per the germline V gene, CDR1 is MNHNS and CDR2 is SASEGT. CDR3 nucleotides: TGTGCCAGCAGTGAGGCTGGGCCGAACACTGAAGCTTTCTTT. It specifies CASSEAGPNTEAFF.

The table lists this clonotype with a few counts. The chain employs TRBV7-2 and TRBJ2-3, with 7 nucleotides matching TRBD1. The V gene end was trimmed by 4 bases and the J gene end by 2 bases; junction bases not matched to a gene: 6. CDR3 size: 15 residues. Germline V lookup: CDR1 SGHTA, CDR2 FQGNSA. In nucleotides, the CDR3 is TGTGCCAGCAGCTCTAGTGGGACAGACACAGATACGCAGTATTTT. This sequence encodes CASSSSGTDTDTQYF.

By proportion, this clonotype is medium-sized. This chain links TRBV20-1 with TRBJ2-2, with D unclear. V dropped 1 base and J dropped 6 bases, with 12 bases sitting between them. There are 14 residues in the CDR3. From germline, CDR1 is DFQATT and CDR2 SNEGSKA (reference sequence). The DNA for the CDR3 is TGCAGTGCTAGAGGATCCGCTGGGGCCGGGGAGCTGTTTTTT. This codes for CSARGSAGAGELFF.

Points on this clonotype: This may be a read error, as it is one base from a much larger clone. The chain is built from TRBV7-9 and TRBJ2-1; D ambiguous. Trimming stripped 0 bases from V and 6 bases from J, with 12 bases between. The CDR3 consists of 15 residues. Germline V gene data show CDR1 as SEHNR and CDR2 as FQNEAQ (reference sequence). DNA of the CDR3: TGTGCCAGCAGCTTAGCCTCGCGGTTGATCAATGAGCAGTTCTTC. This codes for CASSLASRLINEQFF.

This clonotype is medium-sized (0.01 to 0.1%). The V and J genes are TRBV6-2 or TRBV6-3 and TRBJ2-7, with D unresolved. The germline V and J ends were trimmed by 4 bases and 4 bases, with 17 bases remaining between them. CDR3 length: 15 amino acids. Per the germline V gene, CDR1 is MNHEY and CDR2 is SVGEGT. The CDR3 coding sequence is TGTGCCAGCAGTTCAACCGGGTCCCTCTCGTACGAGCAGTACTTC. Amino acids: CASSSTGSLSYEQYF.

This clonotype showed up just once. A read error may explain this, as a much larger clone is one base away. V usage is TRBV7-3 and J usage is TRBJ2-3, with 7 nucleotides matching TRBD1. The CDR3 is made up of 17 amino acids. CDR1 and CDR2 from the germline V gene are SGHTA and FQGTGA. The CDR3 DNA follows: TGTACCAGCAGCTTAAGGCTAACCCGGGCCTCAGGGGGTACGCAGTATTTT. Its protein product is CTSSLRLTRASGGTQYF.